This is a list of T cell receptor beta chains from one sample in a study of blood T cell repertoires in COVID-19. This table comes from immunoSEQ multiplex PCR, and its TCRdb copy is limited to in-frame clones, with some not included. The table has some 460,000 clones, roughly 91% seen once. The sample was peripheral blood. These TCRs come from a woman in her twenties or thirties with acute or convalescent COVID-19. CDR3s include the opening cysteine and the closing phenylalanine or tryptophan. Fields, in order: CDR3 protein, CDR3 DNA, V gene, clone size, D gene, J gene. The D gene is left open where the match is weak. The size field is filled for only some rows; it gives once, few, many or a size class.

CDR3 protein: CASSGQGDTGELFF; CDR3 DNA: TGTGCCAGCAGTGGACAGGGTGACACCGGGGAGCTGTTTTTT; V gene: TRBV2; clone size: NA; D gene: TRBD1; J gene: TRBJ2-2
CDR3 protein: CASSPDRVRNTGELFF; CDR3 DNA: TGTGCCAGCTCACCAGACAGGGTTAGAAACACCGGGGAGCTGTTTTTT; V gene: TRBV18; clone size: NA; D gene: TRBD1; J gene: TRBJ2-2
CDR3 protein: CASTELGTGDYEQYF; CDR3 DNA: TGTGCCAGCACTGAATTGGGGACAGGGGATTACGAGCAGTACTTC; V gene: TRBV27; clone size: once; D gene: TRBD1; J gene: TRBJ2-7
CDR3 protein: CASSPGTGADTQYF; CDR3 DNA: TGTGCCAGCTCACCAGGGACAGGGGCAGATACGCAGTATTTT; V gene: TRBV18; clone size: NA; D gene: TRBD1; J gene: TRBJ2-3
CDR3 protein: CASSSSGGAYEQYF; CDR3 DNA: TGTGCCAGCAGCAGTAGCGGGGGGGCCTACGAGCAGTACTTC; V gene: TRBV9; clone size: NA; D gene: TRBD2; J gene: TRBJ2-7
CDR3 protein: CASSLSALQGVYGYTF; CDR3 DNA: TGTGCCAGCAGCCTTTCAGCCCTACAGGGGGTCTATGGCTACACCTTC; V gene: TRBV3-1/TRBV3-2; clone size: NA; D gene: TRBD1; J gene: TRBJ1-2
CDR3 protein: CASSDWIGRNQPQHF; CDR3 DNA: TGTGCCAGCAGTGACTGGATTGGGCGCAATCAGCCCCAGCATTTT; V gene: TRBV2; clone size: few; D gene: NA; J gene: TRBJ1-5
CDR3 protein: CASSQERQGSTDTQYF; CDR3 DNA: TGTGCCAGCAGCCAAGAAAGGCAGGGCTCCACAGATACGCAGTATTTT; V gene: TRBV4-2; clone size: NA; D gene: NA; J gene: TRBJ2-3
CDR3 protein: CASNRRDRRDGYTF; CDR3 DNA: TGTGCCAGCAACAGGCGGGACAGGAGGGATGGCTACACCTTC; V gene: TRBV2; clone size: NA; D gene: TRBD1; J gene: TRBJ1-2
CDR3 protein: CASSLDTRGGTEAFF; CDR3 DNA: TGTGCCAGCAGCTTGGACACGAGGGGAGGCACTGAAGCTTTCTTT; V gene: TRBV5-4; clone size: NA; D gene: NA; J gene: TRBJ1-1
CDR3 protein: CASSLGQYTGELFF; CDR3 DNA: TGTGCCAGCAGCCTGGGACAGTACACCGGGGAGCTGTTTTTT; V gene: TRBV7-2; clone size: NA; D gene: TRBD1; J gene: TRBJ2-2
CDR3 protein: CASSLSGGPYEQYF; CDR3 DNA: TGTGCCAGCAGCTTGTCAGGGGGCCCCTACGAGCAGTACTTC; V gene: TRBV7-9; clone size: NA; D gene: TRBD1; J gene: TRBJ2-7
CDR3 protein: CATSRAITSEAFF; CDR3 DNA: TGTGCCACCAGCAGAGCCATAACTTCTGAAGCTTTCTTT; V gene: TRBV15; clone size: NA; D gene: NA; J gene: TRBJ1-1
CDR3 protein: CSVYEPLSSTDTQYF; CDR3 DNA: TGCAGCGTTTACGAGCCACTTTCTAGCACAGATACGCAGTATTTT; V gene: TRBV29-1; clone size: NA; D gene: NA; J gene: TRBJ2-3
CDR3 protein: CASSPSLTRGGPGRNEQFF; CDR3 DNA: TGTGCCAGCAGCCCCAGCCTAACCCGGGGGGGGCCGGGTCGCAATGAGCAGTTCTTC; V gene: TRBV9; clone size: NA; D gene: TRBD2; J gene: TRBJ2-1
CDR3 protein: CATSPGGRETQYF; CDR3 DNA: TGTGCCACCAGTCCGGGGGGGCGGGAGACCCAGTACTTC; V gene: TRBV24-1; clone size: NA; D gene: TRBD2; J gene: TRBJ2-5
CDR3 protein: CATSRIYRGSSTDTQYF; CDR3 DNA: TGTGCCACCAGCAGAATATACAGGGGATCTAGCACAGATACGCAGTATTTT; V gene: TRBV15; clone size: NA; D gene: TRBD1; J gene: TRBJ2-3
CDR3 protein: CASRPVGRAGELFF; CDR3 DNA: TGTGCCAGCAGACCGGTGGGGAGGGCCGGGGAGCTGTTTTTT; V gene: TRBV14; clone size: once; D gene: TRBD2; J gene: TRBJ2-2
CDR3 protein: CATSDLRGGTDTQYF; CDR3 DNA: TGTGCCACCAGTGATTTGCGGGGGGGTACAGATACGCAGTATTTT; V gene: TRBV24-1; clone size: NA; D gene: TRBD2; J gene: TRBJ2-3
CDR3 protein: CASSSGTGLYEQYF; CDR3 DNA: TGTGCCAGCAGCTCCGGGACAGGGCTGTACGAGCAGTACTTC; V gene: TRBV6-5; clone size: NA; D gene: TRBD1; J gene: TRBJ2-7
CDR3 protein: CASSFGVQETQYF; CDR3 DNA: TGCGCCAGCAGCTTTGGAGTTCAAGAGACCCAGTACTTC; V gene: TRBV5-1; clone size: NA; D gene: NA; J gene: TRBJ2-5
CDR3 protein: CASTRTSGSTDTQYF; CDR3 DNA: TGCGCCAGCACTCGGACTAGCGGCAGCACAGATACGCAGTATTTT; V gene: TRBV5-1; clone size: NA; D gene: TRBD2; J gene: TRBJ2-3
CDR3 protein: CASSLVLSAEAFF; CDR3 DNA: TGCGCCAGCAGCTTGGTGCTTTCGGCTGAAGCTTTCTTT; V gene: TRBV4-1; clone size: NA; D gene: NA; J gene: TRBJ1-1
CDR3 protein: CASSLRGLSYEQYF; CDR3 DNA: TGTGCCAGTAGTCTTAGGGGCCTCTCCTACGAGCAGTACTTC; V gene: TRBV19; clone size: NA; D gene: NA; J gene: TRBJ2-7
CDR3 protein: CASSVGGLSYNEQFF; CDR3 DNA: TGCGCCAGCAGTGTGGGGGGGCTCTCCTACAATGAGCAGTTCTTC; V gene: TRBV5-1; clone size: NA; D gene: NA; J gene: TRBJ2-1
CDR3 protein: CASSQGRKLFF; CDR3 DNA: TGTGCCAGCAGCCAGGGTCGTAAACTGTTTTTT; V gene: TRBV6-5; clone size: NA; D gene: NA; J gene: TRBJ1-4
CDR3 protein: CAWSFTGVVSNQPQHF; CDR3 DNA: TGTGCCTGGAGCTTTACAGGGGTCGTTAGCAATCAGCCCCAGCATTTT; V gene: TRBV30; clone size: NA; D gene: TRBD1; J gene: TRBJ1-5
CDR3 protein: CASSTGGAPYEQYF; CDR3 DNA: TGTGCCAGCAGTACAGGGGGCGCCCCCTACGAGCAGTACTTC; V gene: TRBV6-5; clone size: once; D gene: TRBD1; J gene: TRBJ2-7
CDR3 protein: CASSPRPGGAEQYF; CDR3 DNA: TGTGCCAGCAGCCCCCGACCGGGGGGGGCCGAGCAGTACTTC; V gene: TRBV9; clone size: NA; D gene: TRBD2; J gene: TRBJ2-7
CDR3 protein: CASSMKPPHEDRVRGETQYF; CDR3 DNA: TGTGCCAGTAGTATGAAACCACCCCACGAGGACAGGGTGAGGGGAGAGACCCAGTACTTC; V gene: TRBV19; clone size: NA; D gene: TRBD1; J gene: TRBJ2-5
CDR3 protein: CASSEPNRGQRTEAFF; CDR3 DNA: TGTGCCAGCAGTGAACCAAACAGGGGCCAGAGGACTGAAGCTTTCTTT; V gene: TRBV6-1; clone size: NA; D gene: TRBD1; J gene: TRBJ1-1
CDR3 protein: CASILGQGSSYEQYF; CDR3 DNA: TGTGCCAGCATCCTTGGCCAGGGGAGCTCCTACGAGCAGTACTTC; V gene: TRBV6-5; clone size: once; D gene: NA; J gene: TRBJ2-7
CDR3 protein: CASSEQGANTEAFF; CDR3 DNA: TGTGCCAGCAGTGAGCAGGGGGCGAACACTGAAGCTTTCTTT; V gene: TRBV6-1; clone size: once; D gene: TRBD1; J gene: TRBJ1-1
CDR3 protein: CASSLGDITGKTYNEQFF; CDR3 DNA: TGTGCCAGCAGCCTAGGGGACATAACGGGGAAGACCTACAATGAGCAGTTCTTC; V gene: TRBV3-1/TRBV3-2; clone size: NA; D gene: NA; J gene: TRBJ2-1
CDR3 protein: CASSNQGTAQPQHF; CDR3 DNA: TGTGCCAGCAGTAACCAGGGGACGGCTCAGCCCCAGCATTTT; V gene: TRBV2; clone size: once; D gene: NA; J gene: TRBJ1-5
CDR3 protein: CASSPGQGLYNSPLHF; CDR3 DNA: TGTGCCAGCAGCCCCGGACAGGGCCTCTATAATTCACCCCTCCACTTT; V gene: TRBV7-9; clone size: once; D gene: TRBD1; J gene: TRBJ1-6
CDR3 protein: CASSPQSGGSTGELFF; CDR3 DNA: TGTGCCAGCAGCCCACAGAGCGGGGGAAGCACCGGGGAGCTGTTTTTT; V gene: TRBV7-3; clone size: NA; D gene: TRBD2; J gene: TRBJ2-2
CDR3 protein: CASSTLPGLTQETQYF; CDR3 DNA: TGTGCCAGCAGCACCCTCCCCGGACTCACACAAGAGACCCAGTACTTC; V gene: TRBV14; clone size: NA; D gene: NA; J gene: TRBJ2-5
CDR3 protein: CASSQDPPLKRYPQETQYF; CDR3 DNA: TGCGCCAGCAGCCAAGACCCGCCCTTGAAGCGGTACCCCCAAGAGACCCAGTACTTC; V gene: TRBV4-1; clone size: NA; D gene: NA; J gene: TRBJ2-5
CDR3 protein: CASSERYRADQETQYF; CDR3 DNA: TGTGCCAGCAGTGAACGTTACAGGGCAGACCAAGAGACCCAGTACTTC; V gene: TRBV6-1; clone size: few; D gene: NA; J gene: TRBJ2-5
CDR3 protein: CASSLVGTDTQYF; CDR3 DNA: TGCGCCAGCAGCCTTGTCGGGACAGATACGCAGTATTTT; V gene: TRBV5-1; clone size: NA; D gene: NA; J gene: TRBJ2-3
CDR3 protein: CASSGQGVGYGYTF; CDR3 DNA: TGTGCCAGCAGCGGCCAGGGGGTTGGCTATGGCTACACCTTC; V gene: TRBV5-6; clone size: NA; D gene: TRBD1; J gene: TRBJ1-2
CDR3 protein: CASSPGQGYGYTF; CDR3 DNA: TGTGCCAGCAGCCCGGGACAGGGCTATGGCTACACCTTC; V gene: TRBV7-9; clone size: few; D gene: TRBD1; J gene: TRBJ1-2
CDR3 protein: CASSILDRDGTEAFF; CDR3 DNA: TGTGCCAGTAGTATTCTGGACAGGGATGGCACTGAAGCTTTCTTT; V gene: TRBV19; clone size: NA; D gene: TRBD1; J gene: TRBJ1-1